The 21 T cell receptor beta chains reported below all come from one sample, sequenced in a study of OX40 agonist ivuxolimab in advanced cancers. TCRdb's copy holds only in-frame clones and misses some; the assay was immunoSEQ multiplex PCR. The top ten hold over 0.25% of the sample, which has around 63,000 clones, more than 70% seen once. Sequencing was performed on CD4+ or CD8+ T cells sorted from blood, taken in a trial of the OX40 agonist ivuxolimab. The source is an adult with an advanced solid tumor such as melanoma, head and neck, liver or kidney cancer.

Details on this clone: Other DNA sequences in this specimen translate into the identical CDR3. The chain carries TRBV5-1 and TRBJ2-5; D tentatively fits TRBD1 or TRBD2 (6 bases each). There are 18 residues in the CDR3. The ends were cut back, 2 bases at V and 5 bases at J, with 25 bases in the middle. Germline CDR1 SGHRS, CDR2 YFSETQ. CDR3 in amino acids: CASSLTFVGGALGETQYF. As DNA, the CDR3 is TGCGCCAGCAGCTTAACGTTCGTCGGGGGCGCCCTTGGGGAGACCCAGTACTTC.

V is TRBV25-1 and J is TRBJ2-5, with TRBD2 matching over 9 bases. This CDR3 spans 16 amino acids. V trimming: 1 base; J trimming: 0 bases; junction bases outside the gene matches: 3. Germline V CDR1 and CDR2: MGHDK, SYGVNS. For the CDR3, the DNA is TGTGCCAGCAGTGAATTGGGACTAGCCCACCAAGAGACCCAGTACTTC. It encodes CASSELGLAHQETQYF.

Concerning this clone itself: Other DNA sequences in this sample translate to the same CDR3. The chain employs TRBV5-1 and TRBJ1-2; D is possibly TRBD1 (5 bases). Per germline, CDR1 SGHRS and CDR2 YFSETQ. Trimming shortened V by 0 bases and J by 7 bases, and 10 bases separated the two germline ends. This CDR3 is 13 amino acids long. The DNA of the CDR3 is TGCGCCAGCAGCTTGGGTCAGGGATTTGGCTACACCTTC. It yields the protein CASSLGQGFGYTF.

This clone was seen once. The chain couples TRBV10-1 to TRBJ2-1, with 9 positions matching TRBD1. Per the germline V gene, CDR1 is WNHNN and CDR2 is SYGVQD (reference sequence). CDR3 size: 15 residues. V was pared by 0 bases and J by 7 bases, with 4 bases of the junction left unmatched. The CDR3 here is CASSESGTGLNEQFF. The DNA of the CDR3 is TGCGCCAGCAGTGAGTCAGGGACAGGGTTGAATGAGCAGTTCTTC.

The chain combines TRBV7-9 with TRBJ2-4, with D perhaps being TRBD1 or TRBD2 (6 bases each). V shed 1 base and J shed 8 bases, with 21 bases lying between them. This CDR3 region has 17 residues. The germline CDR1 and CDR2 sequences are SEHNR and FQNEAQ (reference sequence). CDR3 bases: TGTGCCAGCAGCTTAGGGGGGCTAGCGCAGGGTGGAGACATTCAGTACTTC. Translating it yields CASSLGGLAQGGDIQYF.

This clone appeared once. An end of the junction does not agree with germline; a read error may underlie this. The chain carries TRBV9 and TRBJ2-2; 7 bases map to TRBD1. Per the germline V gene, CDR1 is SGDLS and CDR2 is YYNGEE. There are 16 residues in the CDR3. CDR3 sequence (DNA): TGTGCCAGCATCGTAGGCAGGGGGTTCTTTTCCGGGGAGCTGTTTTTT. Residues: CASIVGRGFFSGELFF.

The DNA of the CDR3 is TGTGCCAGCAGTCCTCACAGGGATGTCAAAAACATTCAGTACTTC. This encodes CASSPHRDVKNIQYF. The chain is built from TRBV28 and TRBJ2-4; D possibly corresponds to TRBD1 (6 bases). Germline CDR1 and CDR2: MDHEN and SYDVKM. The CDR3 is made up of 15 amino acids. V shed 5 bases and J shed 3 bases, with 14 bases lying between them.

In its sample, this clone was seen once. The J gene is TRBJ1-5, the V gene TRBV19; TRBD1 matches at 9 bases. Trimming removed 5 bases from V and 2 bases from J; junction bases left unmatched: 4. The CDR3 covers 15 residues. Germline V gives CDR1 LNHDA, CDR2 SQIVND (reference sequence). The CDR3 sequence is CASSPRTGGNQPQHF. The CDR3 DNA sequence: TGTGCCAGTAGTCCGAGGACAGGGGGCAATCAGCCCCAGCATTTT.

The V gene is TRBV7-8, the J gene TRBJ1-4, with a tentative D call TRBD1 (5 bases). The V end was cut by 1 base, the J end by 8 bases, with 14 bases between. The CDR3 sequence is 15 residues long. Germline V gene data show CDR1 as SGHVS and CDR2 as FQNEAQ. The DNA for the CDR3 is TGTGCCAGCAGCTTAGTCATAGGGGTCCGGGAAAAACTGTTTTTT. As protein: CASSLVIGVREKLFF.

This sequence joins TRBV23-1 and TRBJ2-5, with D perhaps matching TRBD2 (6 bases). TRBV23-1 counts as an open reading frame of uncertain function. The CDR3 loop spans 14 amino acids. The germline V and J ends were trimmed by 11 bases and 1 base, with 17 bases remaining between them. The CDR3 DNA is TGCGCCGGACTACCCGGACGGCGCCAAGAGACCCAGTACTTC. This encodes CAGLPGRRQETQYF.

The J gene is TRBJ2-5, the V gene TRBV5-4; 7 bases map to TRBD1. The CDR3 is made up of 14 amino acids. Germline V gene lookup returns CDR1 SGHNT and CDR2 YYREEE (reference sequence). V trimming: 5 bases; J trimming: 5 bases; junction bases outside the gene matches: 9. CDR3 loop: CASSSDDREETQYF. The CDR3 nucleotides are TGTGCCAGCAGTTCCGATGACAGGGAGGAGACCCAGTACTTC.

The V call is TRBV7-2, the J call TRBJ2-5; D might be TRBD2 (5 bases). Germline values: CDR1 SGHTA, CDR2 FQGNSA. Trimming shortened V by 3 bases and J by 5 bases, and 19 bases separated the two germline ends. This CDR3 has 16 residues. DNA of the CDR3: TGTGCCAGCAGCTTTATAGGCGGGTCGATCGGGGAGACCCAGTACTTC. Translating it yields CASSFIGGSIGETQYF.

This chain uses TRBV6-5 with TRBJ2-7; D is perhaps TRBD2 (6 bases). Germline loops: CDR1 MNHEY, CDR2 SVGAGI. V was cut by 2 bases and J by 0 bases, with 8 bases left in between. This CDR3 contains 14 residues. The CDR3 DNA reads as TGTGCCAGCAGTTACCTAGCGACCTCCTACGAGCAGTACTTC. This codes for CASSYLATSYEQYF.

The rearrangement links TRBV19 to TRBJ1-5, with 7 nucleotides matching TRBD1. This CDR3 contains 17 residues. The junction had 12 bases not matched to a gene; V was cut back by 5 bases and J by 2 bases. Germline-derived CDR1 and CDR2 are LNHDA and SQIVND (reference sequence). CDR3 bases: TGTGCCAGTAGTCCCGTAAGACAGGGAAGTGGCAATCAGCCCCAGCATTTT. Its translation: CASSPVRQGSGNQPQHF.

The CDR3 sequence: CATSKTSGTAEQYF. The CDR3 DNA follows: TGTGCCACCAGCAAGACTAGCGGGACTGCCGAGCAGTACTTC. The chain links TRBV15 to TRBJ2-7; 11 nucleotides agree with TRBD2. Germline CDR1 is LNHNV and CDR2 is YYDKDF (reference sequence). Trimming at V came to 4 bases and at J to 6 bases, leaving 5 bases not matched to a gene. The CDR3 is made up of 14 amino acids.

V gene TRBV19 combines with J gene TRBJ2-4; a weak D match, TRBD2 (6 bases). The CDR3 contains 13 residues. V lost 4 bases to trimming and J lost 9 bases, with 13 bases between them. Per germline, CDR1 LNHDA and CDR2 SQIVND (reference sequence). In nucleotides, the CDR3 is TGTGCCAGTAGTACCGGGACTGCGGGCATTCAGTACTTC. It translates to CASSTGTAGIQYF.

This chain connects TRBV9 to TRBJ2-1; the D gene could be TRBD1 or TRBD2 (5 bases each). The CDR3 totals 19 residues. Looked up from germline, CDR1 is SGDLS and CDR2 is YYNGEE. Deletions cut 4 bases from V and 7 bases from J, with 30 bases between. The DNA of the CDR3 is TGTGCCAGCAGCCCTCGCTGGAATACCGGGACCGTCTCGGCTAATGAGCAGTTCTTC. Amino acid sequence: CASSPRWNTGTVSANEQFF.

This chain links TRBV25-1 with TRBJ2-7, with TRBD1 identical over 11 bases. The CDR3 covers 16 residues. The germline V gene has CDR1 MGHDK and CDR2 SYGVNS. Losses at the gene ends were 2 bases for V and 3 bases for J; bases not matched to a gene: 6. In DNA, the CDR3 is TGTGCCAGCAGTGAACTGAGGGGGACAGGGGGCTACGAGCAGTACTTC. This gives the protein CASSELRGTGGYEQYF.

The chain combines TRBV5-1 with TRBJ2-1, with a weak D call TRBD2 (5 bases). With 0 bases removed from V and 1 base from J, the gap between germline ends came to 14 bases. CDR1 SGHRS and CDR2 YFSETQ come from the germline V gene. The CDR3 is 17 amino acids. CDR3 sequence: CASSLAIKAVSYNEQFF. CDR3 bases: TGCGCCAGCAGCTTGGCCATTAAAGCGGTATCCTACAATGAGCAGTTCTTC.

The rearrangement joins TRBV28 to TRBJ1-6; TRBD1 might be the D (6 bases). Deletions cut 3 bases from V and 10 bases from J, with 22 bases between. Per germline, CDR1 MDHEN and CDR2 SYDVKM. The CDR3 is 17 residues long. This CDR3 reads CASSLAGAWNQGSPLHF. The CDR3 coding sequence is TGTGCCAGCAGTTTGGCAGGGGCGTGGAACCAGGGCTCACCCCTCCACTTT.

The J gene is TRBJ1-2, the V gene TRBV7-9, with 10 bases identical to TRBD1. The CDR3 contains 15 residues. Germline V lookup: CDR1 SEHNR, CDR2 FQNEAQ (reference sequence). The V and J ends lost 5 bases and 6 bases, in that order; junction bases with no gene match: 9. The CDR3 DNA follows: TGTGCCAGCAGCGTGGACCGTGGGACAGGGGATGGCTACACCTTC. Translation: CASSVDRGTGDGYTF.